The T cell receptor (beta chain) under discussion was sequenced for a study of cytomegalovirus exposure and HLA in healthy donors. PCR amplification relied on 60 Vbeta primers (plus 13 Jbeta primers). This table comes from immunoSEQ multiplex PCR, and its TCRdb copy is limited to in-frame clones, with some not included. The data contain 150,000 to 200,000 clones, roughly a tenth of them singletons. Study-level results: Evidence from a later analysis indicated that most CMV-associated TCR beta chains looked HLA-restricted.

The CDR3 extends over 17 amino acids. Germline-derived CDR1 and CDR2 are SQVTM and ANQGSEA. The V and J ends lost 7 bases and 1 base, in that order; junction bases with no gene match: 13. This clone was found a few times. Its antigen is currently unknown. What was sequenced was PBMCs. V and J are TRBV29-1 and TRBJ1-4; 9 bases fit TRBD1. The receptor was isolated from a woman younger than 45 in good health and CMV-seropositive. This chain's CDR3 is CSARAGTGIRTNEKLFF. The CDR3 region has the DNA TGCAGCGCCCGCGCTGGGACAGGGATTCGAACTAATGAAAAACTGTTTTTT.